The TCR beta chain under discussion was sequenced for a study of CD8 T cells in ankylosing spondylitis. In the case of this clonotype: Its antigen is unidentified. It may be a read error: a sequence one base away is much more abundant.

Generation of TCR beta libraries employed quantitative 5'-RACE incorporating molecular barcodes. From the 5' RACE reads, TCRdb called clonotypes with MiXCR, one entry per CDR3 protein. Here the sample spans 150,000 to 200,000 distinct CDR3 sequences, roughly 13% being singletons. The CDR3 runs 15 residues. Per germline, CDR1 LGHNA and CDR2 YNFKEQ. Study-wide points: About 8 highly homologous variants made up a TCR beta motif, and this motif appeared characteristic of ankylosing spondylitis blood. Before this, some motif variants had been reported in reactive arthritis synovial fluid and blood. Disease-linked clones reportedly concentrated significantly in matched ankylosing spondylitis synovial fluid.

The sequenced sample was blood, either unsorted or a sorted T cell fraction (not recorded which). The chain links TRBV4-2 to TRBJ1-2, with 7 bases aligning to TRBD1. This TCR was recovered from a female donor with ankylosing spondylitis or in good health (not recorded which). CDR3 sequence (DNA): TGTGCCAGCAGCCAGGCACAGGGGAGTACCTATGGCTCCACCTTC. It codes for CASSQAQGSTYGSTF.